This T cell receptor (beta chain) was identified during a study of blood T cell repertoires in COVID-19. Patients of the Seattle cohort, enrolled during active infection, were followed longitudinally. With 5 bases clipped from V and 6 bases from J, the junction kept 4 bases outside the gene matches. The CDR3 runs 13 residues. Germline-derived CDR1 and CDR2 are SGHTA and FQGNSA. Method: immunoSEQ multiplex PCR; TCRdb's copy keeps in-frame clones and lacks some. The data show 100,000 to 150,000 clones, more than 70% seen once. The chain joins TRBV7-2 to TRBJ1-5; 7 bases fit TRBD1. Input material: peripheral blood. The receptor's source is a woman aged 80 or over with COVID-19, enrolled during active disease. CDR3 protein: CASSKQGGQPQHF. In DNA, the CDR3 is TGTGCCAGCAGCAAGCAGGGGGGTCAGCCCCAGCATTTT.